This T cell receptor (beta chain) was sequenced during a study of blood T cell repertoires in COVID-19. Overall study: Spain, Italy and the United States supplied samples that represented acute and convalescent COVID-19. T cells, B-cell-depleted T cells, or PBMCs supplied cDNA or gDNA.

Original handling: The authors estimated nucleated cell counts from reference gene primer amplification. The assay was immunoSEQ multiplex PCR, and TCRdb's table has in-frame clones only and misses some. The V and J calls and clone size come from that table; D and trimming were worked out from the DNA. The repertoire has tens of thousands of clones, around 83% of them found once; the top ten carry around 13%. Germline CDR1 SNHLY, CDR2 FYNNEI. The CDR3 totals 16 residues. After removal of 6 bases from V and 4 bases from J, the junction contained 7 bases not matched to a gene. The chain uses TRBV2 and TRBJ2-2; 11 bases agree with TRBD1. This clonotype was sampled from a human donor in a cohort sampled during active COVID-19. The sequencing input was peripheral blood. The CDR3 DNA sequence: TGTGCCAGCAGAAGCCCCGGGACAGGGGGCACCGGGGAGCTGTTTTTT. Amino acid sequence: CASRSPGTGGTGELFF.